Listed below are T cell receptor beta chains from one sample, sequenced in a study of PD-1 blockade in classical Hodgkin lymphoma. Sequenced by immunoSEQ multiplex PCR; TCRdb stores in-frame clones only, minus some. The sample includes approximately 52,000 clones, more than 75% of them seen just once. This material consisted of peripheral blood mononuclear cells (PBMCs), taken before the fourth cycle of nivolumab. These receptors were obtained from a human donor with classical Hodgkin lymphoma. Each CDR3 is given with its conserved first and last residue. The D gene is left open where the match is weak. Size values are once, few and many counts, or a class for expanded clones, and some rows have none.

>TRBD2|TRBJ2-1|once|TRBV9
CASSPRAGGYYNEQFF
TGTGCCAGCAGCCCGAGAGCGGGGGGGTACTACAATGAGCAGTTCTTC
>.|TRBJ2-2|.|TRBV7-8
CASQATNTGELFF
TGTGCCAGCCAAGCGACGAACACCGGGGAGCTGTTTTTT
>.|TRBJ2-5|.|TRBV4-1
CASSQDRRDTETQYF
TGCGCCAGCAGCCAAGATCGGAGGGATACGGAGACCCAGTACTTC
>TRBD2|TRBJ2-7|.|TRBV5-4
CASSSMRTSGRGYEQYF
TGTGCCAGCAGCTCGATGAGGACTAGCGGGAGAGGCTACGAGCAGTACTTC
>.|TRBJ1-2|.|TRBV9
CASSTSGTTYGYTF
TGTGCCAGCAGCACATCCGGGACGACCTATGGCTACACCTTC
>.|TRBJ1-2|.|TRBV14
CASSQAGGDYGYTF
TGTGCCAGCAGCCAGGCGGGGGGCGACTATGGCTACACCTTC
>TRBD1|TRBJ1-5|.|TRBV19
CASTDRTGGLNQPQHF
TGTGCCAGTACCGATAGAACAGGGGGCCTTAATCAGCCCCAGCATTTT
>.|TRBJ2-7|.|TRBV11-2
CASSFDRLSYEQYF
TGTGCCAGCAGCTTCGACAGGTTATCCTACGAGCAGTACTTC
>.|TRBJ2-2|.|TRBV5-6
CASSRTDQDSGELFF
TGTGCCAGCAGCCGGACAGACCAAGACTCCGGGGAGCTGTTTTTT
>.|TRBJ2-2|.|TRBV4-3
CASSPHAGGDTGELFF
TGCGCCAGCAGCCCTCACGCCGGGGGCGACACCGGGGAGCTGTTTTTT
>.|TRBJ2-5|.|TRBV7-6
CASSRTAWETQYF
TGTGCCAGCAGCCGTACGGCCTGGGAGACCCAGTACTTC
>TRBD1|TRBJ2-7|medium-sized|TRBV5-1
CASSTTLGTGGYEQYF
TGCGCCAGCAGCACTACCTTAGGGACAGGGGGCTACGAGCAGTACTTC
>.|TRBJ2-1|.|TRBV4-2
CASSQETRPYNEQFF
TGTGCCAGCAGCCAAGAAACCCGGCCCTACAATGAGCAGTTCTTC
>TRBD1|TRBJ1-1|.|TRBV6-5
CASSSMTGPTSTEAFF
TGTGCCAGCAGTTCCATGACAGGGCCAACAAGCACTGAAGCTTTCTTT
>.|TRBJ1-5|.|TRBV15
CATSRDRGGVQPQHF
TGTGCCACCAGCAGAGATCGGGGGGGGGTTCAGCCCCAGCATTTT
>.|TRBJ2-3|.|TRBV5-1
CASSLGFGGRSDTQYF
TGCGCCAGCAGCTTGGGATTCGGGGGGCGCTCGGATACGCAGTATTTT
>.|TRBJ2-7|.|TRBV28
CASSLGVYEQYF
TGTGCCAGCAGTTTAGGGGTCTACGAGCAGTACTTC
>.|TRBJ2-3|once|TRBV4-3
CASSQDPPGASTDTQYF
TGCGCCAGCAGCCAAGATCCCCCAGGAGCCAGCACAGATACGCAGTATTTT
>.|TRBJ2-1|.|TRBV7-9
CASSLGTKHNEQFF
TGTGCCAGCAGCTTAGGTACGAAGCACAATGAGCAGTTCTTC
>.|TRBJ2-7|.|TRBV5-1
CASSLSEYEQYF
TGCGCCAGCAGCTTGTCCGAATACGAGCAGTACTTC
>TRBD1|TRBJ1-6|.|TRBV27
CASSSDPGGAKSPLHF
TGTGCCAGCAGTTCTGACCCAGGGGGCGCGAAGTCACCCCTCCACTTT
>.|TRBJ2-7|.|TRBV7-8
CASSLVDGSSYEQYF
TGTGCCAGCAGCTTAGTGGACGGAAGCTCCTACGAGCAGTACTTC
>.|TRBJ2-7|.|TRBV21-1
CASSKGGGMYEQYF
TGTGCCAGCAGCAAGGGAGGGGGGATGTACGAGCAGTACTTC
>TRBD1|TRBJ1-6|.|TRBV7-2
CASSLATGGGPSRSPLHF
TGTGCCAGCAGCTTAGCTACAGGGGGCGGCCCTAGTCGTTCACCCCTCCACTTT
>TRBD1|TRBJ2-7|.|TRBV6-1
CASAGTGLHEQYF
TGTGCCAGCGCGGGGACAGGGCTCCACGAGCAGTACTTC
>.|TRBJ1-1|.|TRBV28
CASSSLTEAFF
TGTGCCAGCAGTTCCTTAACTGAAGCTTTCTTT
>.|TRBJ1-2|.|TRBV28
CASSLSGTNYGYTF
TGTGCCAGCAGTTTGTCGGGGACTAACTATGGCTACACCTTC
>.|TRBJ1-1|.|TRBV19
CASSIDGGGDAEAFF
TGTGCCAGTAGTATAGATGGAGGGGGGGACGCTGAAGCTTTCTTT
>.|TRBJ2-7|.|TRBV5-1
CASSPQGFQYEQYF
TGCGCCAGCAGCCCGCAGGGTTTTCAGTACGAGCAGTACTTC
>TRBD1|TRBJ2-3|.|TRBV5-6
CASSPRTGITDTQYF
TGTGCCAGCAGCCCCAGGACAGGGATCACAGATACGCAGTATTTT
>.|TRBJ1-1|.|TRBV5-1
CASSLDGRNTEAFF
TGCGCCAGCAGCTTGGACGGGCGGAACACTGAAGCTTTCTTT
>TRBD1|TRBJ2-5|.|TRBV11-2
CASSFDRGGQETQYF
TGTGCCAGCAGCTTCGACAGGGGAGGACAAGAGACCCAGTACTTC
>TRBD1|TRBJ1-2|once|TRBV28
CASSKTRQGGYYGYTF
TGTGCCAGCAGTAAAACCCGTCAGGGGGGGTACTATGGCTACACCTTC
>.|TRBJ2-7|.|TRBV2
CASSIQGGLDEQYF
TGTGCCAGCAGTATCCAGGGGGGGCTGGATGAGCAGTACTTC
>TRBD1|TRBJ1-1|.|TRBV18
CASSRTGVEGEAFF
TGTGCCAGCTCCCGGACAGGGGTTGAGGGTGAAGCTTTCTTT
>.|TRBJ2-1|.|TRBV7-2
CASSFWAESRNEQFF
TGTGCCAGCAGCTTCTGGGCGGAGTCGAGGAATGAGCAGTTCTTC
>TRBD2|TRBJ2-7|.|TRBV27
CASSITSGGGNEQYF
TGTGCCAGCAGTATCACTAGCGGTGGGGGGAACGAGCAGTACTTC
>TRBD2|TRBJ2-7|.|TRBV18
CASSPVAGSDEQYF
TGTGCCAGCTCACCGGTAGCGGGATCGGACGAGCAGTACTTC
>.|TRBJ2-7|.|TRBV7-9
CASSLAIGRRTTYEQYF
TGTGCCAGCAGCTTAGCGATTGGACGACGGACTACCTACGAGCAGTACTTC
>.|TRBJ2-1|.|TRBV6-1
CASSEISIGALDNEQFF
TGTGCCAGCAGTGAAATTTCTATTGGGGCTTTGGACAATGAGCAGTTCTTC
>.|TRBJ1-4|few|TRBV6-1
CASSKDTVNEKLFF
TGTGCCAGCAGTAAGGACACGGTGAATGAAAAACTGTTTTTT
>TRBD1|TRBJ1-5|once|TRBV10-3
CAISETAGGGQPQHF
TGTGCCATCAGTGAGACGGCAGGGGGCGGTCAGCCCCAGCATTTT
>TRBD2|TRBJ2-5|.|TRBV28
CASSFRTSGAETQYF
TGTGCCAGCAGTTTCCGGACTAGCGGGGCAGAGACCCAGTACTTC
>.|TRBJ2-2|.|TRBV5-1
CASSLEGTPTGELFF
TGCGCCAGCAGCTTGGAAGGGACTCCTACAGGGGAGCTGTTTTTT
>TRBD2|TRBJ2-3|.|TRBV19
CASRGTSGRAPDTQYF
TGTGCCAGTAGGGGGACTAGCGGGAGGGCCCCAGATACGCAGTATTTT